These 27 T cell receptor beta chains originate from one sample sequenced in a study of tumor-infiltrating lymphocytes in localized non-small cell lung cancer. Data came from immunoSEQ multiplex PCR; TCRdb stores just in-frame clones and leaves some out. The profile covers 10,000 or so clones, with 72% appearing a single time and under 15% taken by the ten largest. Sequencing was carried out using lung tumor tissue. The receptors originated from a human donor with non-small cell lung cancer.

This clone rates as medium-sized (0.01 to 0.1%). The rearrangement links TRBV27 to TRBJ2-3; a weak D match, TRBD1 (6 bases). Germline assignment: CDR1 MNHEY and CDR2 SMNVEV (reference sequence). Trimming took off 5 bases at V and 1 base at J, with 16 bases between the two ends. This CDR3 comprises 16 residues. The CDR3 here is CASSTNTGLGTDTQYF. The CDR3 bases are TGTGCCAGCAGTACGAATACAGGGCTAGGCACAGATACGCAGTATTTT.

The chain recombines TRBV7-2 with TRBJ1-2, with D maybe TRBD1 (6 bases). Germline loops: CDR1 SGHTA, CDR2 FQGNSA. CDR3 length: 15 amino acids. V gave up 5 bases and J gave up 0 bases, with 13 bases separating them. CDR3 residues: CASSLYRDSNYGYTF. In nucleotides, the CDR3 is TGTGCCAGCAGCCTATACAGGGATTCTAACTATGGCTACACCTTC.

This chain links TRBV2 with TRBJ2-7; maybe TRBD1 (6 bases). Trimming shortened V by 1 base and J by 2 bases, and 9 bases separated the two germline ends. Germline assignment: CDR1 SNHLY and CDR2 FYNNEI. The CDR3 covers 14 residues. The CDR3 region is CASSEGQEPYEQYF. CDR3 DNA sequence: TGTGCCAGCAGTGAAGGACAGGAACCCTACGAGCAGTACTTC.

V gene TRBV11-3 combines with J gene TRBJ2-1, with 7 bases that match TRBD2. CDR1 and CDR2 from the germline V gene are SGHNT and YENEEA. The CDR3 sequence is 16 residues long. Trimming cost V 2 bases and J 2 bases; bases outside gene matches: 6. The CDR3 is CASSLNQAGAYNEQFF. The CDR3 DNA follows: TGTGCCAGCAGCTTAAACCAGGCGGGGGCCTACAATGAGCAGTTCTTC.

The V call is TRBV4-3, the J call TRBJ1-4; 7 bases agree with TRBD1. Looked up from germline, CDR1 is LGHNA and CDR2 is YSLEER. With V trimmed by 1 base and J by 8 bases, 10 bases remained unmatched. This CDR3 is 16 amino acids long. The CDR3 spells CASSQAGTAVLEKLFF. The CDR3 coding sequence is TGCGCCAGCAGCCAAGCCGGGACAGCAGTCCTCGAAAAACTGTTTTTT.

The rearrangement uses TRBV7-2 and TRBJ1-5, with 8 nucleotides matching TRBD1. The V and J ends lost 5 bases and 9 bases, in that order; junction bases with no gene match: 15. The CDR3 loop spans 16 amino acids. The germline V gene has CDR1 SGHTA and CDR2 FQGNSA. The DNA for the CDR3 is TGTGCCAGCAGCCCCGGACAGGGACAAAGTGAGGGGCCCCAGCATTTT. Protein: CASSPGQGQSEGPQHF.

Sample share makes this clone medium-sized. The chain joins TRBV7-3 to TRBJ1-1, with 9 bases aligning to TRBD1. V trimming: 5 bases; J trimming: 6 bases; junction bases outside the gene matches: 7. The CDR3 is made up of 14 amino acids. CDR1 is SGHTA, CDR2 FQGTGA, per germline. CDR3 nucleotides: TGTGCCAGCAGCCCTGGGACAGGGAGGCCTGAAGCTTTCTTT. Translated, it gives CASSPGTGRPEAFF.

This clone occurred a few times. The CDR3 coding sequence is TGTGCCAGCAGTTTATCTATCACGGGGTCGGGAAATCAGCCCCAGCATTTT. Its translation: CASSLSITGSGNQPQHF. The chain carries TRBV28 and TRBJ1-5; no firm D call. The germline CDR1 and CDR2 sequences are MDHEN and SYDVKM. This CDR3 contains 17 residues. Trimming took 1 base from V and 4 from J, leaving 17 bases between them.

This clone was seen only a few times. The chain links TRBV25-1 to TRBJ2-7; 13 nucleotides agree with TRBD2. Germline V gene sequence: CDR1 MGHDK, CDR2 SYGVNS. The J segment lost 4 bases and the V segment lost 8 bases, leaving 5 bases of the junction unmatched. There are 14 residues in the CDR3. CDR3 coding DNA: TGTGCCAGCGGCGGACTAGCGGGAGAGTACGAGCAGTACTTC. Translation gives CASGGLAGEYEQYF.

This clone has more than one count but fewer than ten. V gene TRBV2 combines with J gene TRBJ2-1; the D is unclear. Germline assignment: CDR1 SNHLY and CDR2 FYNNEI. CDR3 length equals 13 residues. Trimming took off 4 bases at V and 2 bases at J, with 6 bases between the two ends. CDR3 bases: TGTGCCAGCAGTGTTGACACCTACAATGAGCAGTTCTTC. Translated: CASSVDTYNEQFF.

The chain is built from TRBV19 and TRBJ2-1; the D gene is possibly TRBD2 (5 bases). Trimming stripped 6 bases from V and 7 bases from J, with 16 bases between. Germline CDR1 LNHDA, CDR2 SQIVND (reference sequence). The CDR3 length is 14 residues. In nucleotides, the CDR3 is TGTGCCAGTAGGGACGGAGGCTACTCGAATGAGCAGTTCTTC. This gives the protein CASRDGGYSNEQFF.

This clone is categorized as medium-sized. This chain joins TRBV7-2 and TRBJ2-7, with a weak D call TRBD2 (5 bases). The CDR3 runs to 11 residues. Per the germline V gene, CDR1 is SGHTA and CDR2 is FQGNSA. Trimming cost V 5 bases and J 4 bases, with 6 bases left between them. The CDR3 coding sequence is TGTGCCAGCAGCCCGGGGTACGAGCAGTACTTC. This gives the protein CASSPGYEQYF.

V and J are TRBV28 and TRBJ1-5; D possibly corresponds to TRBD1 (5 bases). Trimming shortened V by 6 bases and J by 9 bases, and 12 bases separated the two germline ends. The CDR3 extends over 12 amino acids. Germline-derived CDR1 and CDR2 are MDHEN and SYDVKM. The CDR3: CASSPPRGPQHF. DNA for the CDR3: TGTGCCAGCAGCCCCCCAAGGGGGCCCCAGCATTTT.

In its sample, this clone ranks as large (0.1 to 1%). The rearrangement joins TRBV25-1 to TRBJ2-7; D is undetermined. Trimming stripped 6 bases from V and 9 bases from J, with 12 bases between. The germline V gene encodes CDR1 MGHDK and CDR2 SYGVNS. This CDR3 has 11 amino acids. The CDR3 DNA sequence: TGTGCCAGCAGCGGCACCTGGAGGCAGTACTTC. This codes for CASSGTWRQYF.

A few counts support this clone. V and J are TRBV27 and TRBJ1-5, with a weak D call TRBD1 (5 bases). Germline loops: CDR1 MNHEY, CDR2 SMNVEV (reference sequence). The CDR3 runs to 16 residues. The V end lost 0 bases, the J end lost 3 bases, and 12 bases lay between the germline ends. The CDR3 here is CASSLSGRATNQPQHF. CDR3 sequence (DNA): TGTGCCAGCAGTTTATCGGGCAGGGCCACCAATCAGCCCCAGCATTTT.

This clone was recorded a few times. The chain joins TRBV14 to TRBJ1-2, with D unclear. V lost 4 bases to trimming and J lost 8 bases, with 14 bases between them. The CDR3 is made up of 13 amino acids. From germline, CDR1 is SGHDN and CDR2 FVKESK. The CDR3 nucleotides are TGTGCCAGCAGCCCTTTCAAATTCGCCGGCTACACCTTC. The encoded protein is CASSPFKFAGYTF.

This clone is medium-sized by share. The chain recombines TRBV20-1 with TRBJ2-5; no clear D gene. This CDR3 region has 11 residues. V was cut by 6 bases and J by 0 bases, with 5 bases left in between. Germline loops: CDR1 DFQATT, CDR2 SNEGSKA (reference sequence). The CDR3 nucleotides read TGCAGTGCCGAGAACCAAGAGACCCAGTACTTC. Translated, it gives CSAENQETQYF.

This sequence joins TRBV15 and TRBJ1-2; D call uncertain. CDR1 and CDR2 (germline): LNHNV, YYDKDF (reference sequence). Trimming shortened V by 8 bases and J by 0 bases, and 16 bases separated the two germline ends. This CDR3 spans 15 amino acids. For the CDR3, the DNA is TGTGCCACCGACCCTGGAGGTGGAGCTAACTATGGCTACACCTTC. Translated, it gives CATDPGGGANYGYTF.

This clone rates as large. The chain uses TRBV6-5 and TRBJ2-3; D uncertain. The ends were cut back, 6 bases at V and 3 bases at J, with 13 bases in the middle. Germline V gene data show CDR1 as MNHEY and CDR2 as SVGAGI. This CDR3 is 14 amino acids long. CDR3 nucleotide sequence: TGTGCCAGCAGGTACGGGCCTTGGACAGATACGCAGTATTTT. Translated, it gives CASRYGPWTDTQYF.

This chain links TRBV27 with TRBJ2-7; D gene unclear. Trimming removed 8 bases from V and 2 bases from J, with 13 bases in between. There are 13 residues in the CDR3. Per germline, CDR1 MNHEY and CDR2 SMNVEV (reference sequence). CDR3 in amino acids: CASSTERAYEQYF. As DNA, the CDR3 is TGTGCCAGCTCCACGGAAAGGGCCTACGAGCAGTACTTC.

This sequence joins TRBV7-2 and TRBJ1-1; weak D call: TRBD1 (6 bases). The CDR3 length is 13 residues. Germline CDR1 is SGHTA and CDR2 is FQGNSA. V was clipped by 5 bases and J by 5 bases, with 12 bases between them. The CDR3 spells CASSTGRGTEAFF. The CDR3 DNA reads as TGTGCCAGCAGCACGGGTAGGGGGACTGAAGCTTTCTTT. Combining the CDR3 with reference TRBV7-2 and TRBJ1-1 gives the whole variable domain GAGVSQSPSNKVTEKGKDVELRCDPISGHTALYWYRQSLGQGLEFLIYFQGNSAPDKSGLPSDRFSAERTGGSVSTLTIQRTQQEDSAVYLCASSTGRGTEAFFGQGTRLTVV.

This chain's CDR3 is CASSTPKRGPGTEAFF. The CDR3 DNA sequence: TGTGCCAGTAGTACCCCAAAGAGGGGGCCGGGGACTGAAGCTTTCTTT. This chain uses TRBV19 with TRBJ1-1; 7 bases align to TRBD1. This CDR3 has 16 residues. V dropped 4 bases and J dropped 5; count of bases not matched to a gene: 13. CDR1 is LNHDA, CDR2 SQIVND, per germline (reference sequence).

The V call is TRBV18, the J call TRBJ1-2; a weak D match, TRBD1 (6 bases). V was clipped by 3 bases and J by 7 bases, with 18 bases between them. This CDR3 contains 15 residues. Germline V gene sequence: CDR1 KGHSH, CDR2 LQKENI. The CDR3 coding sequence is TGTGCCAGCTCACCGGCGGGGGCTACGTCTTCTGGCTACACCTTC. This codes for CASSPAGATSSGYTF. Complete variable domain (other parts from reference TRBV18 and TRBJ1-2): NAGVMQNPRHLVRRRGQEARLRCSPMKGHSHVYWYRQLPEEGLKFMVYLQKENIIDESGMPKERFSAEFPKEGPSILRIQQVVRGDSAAYFCASSPAGATSSGYTFGSGTRLTVV.

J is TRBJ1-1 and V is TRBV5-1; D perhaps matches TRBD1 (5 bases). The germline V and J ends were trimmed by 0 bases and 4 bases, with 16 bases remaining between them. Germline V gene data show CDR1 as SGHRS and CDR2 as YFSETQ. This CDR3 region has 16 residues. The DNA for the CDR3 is TGCGCCAGCAGCTTGGCGGCAGGGTGGGGGGTCACTGAAGCTTTCTTT. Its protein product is CASSLAAGWGVTEAFF.

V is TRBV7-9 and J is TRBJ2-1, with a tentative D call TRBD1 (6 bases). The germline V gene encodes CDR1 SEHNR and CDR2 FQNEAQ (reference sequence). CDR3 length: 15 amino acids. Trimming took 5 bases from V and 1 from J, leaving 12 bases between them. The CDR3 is CASSPTGTSYNEQFF. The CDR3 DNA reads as TGTGCCAGCAGCCCTACAGGGACGTCCTACAATGAGCAGTTCTTC.

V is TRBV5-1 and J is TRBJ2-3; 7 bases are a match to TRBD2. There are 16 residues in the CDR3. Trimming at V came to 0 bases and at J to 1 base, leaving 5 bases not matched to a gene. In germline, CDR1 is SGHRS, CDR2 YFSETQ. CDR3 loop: CASSLVGGGRTDTQYF. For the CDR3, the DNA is TGCGCCAGCAGCTTGGTCGGCGGGGGACGCACAGATACGCAGTATTTT.

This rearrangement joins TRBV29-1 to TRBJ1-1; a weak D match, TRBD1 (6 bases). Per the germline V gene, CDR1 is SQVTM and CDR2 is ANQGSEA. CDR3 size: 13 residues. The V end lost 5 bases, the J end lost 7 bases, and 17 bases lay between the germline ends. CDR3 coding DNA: TGCAGCGTTAAGGCCAGGGGAGGCGGTGAAGCTTTCTTT. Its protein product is CSVKARGGGEAFF.